The T cell receptor (beta chain) under discussion was sequenced for a study of T cells in Graves' hyperthyroidism and ophthalmopathy. Study-wide points: Blood also held most thyroid clonotypes expanded beyond 0.001.

Germline CDR1 is MNHEY and CDR2 is SVGEGT. The germline V and J ends were trimmed by 4 bases and 2 bases, with 15 bases remaining between them. The CDR3 has 15 residues. There are a few counts of this clonotype. Its antigen remains unidentified. The investigators amplified TCR beta CDR3 regions from RNA transcripts. First-round RT-PCR with HTBI primers amplified the TCR CDR3 region. TCRdb called the multiplex PCR reads again in MiXCR, with one record for every CDR3 protein. In the table there are approximately 520,000 distinct CDR3 sequences, roughly 24% of which are singletons. Sequenced sample: blood. This receptor was taken from a woman aged 25-40 years with Graves' ophthalmopathy. This chain uses TRBV6-2 or TRBV6-3 with TRBJ2-7, with a tentative D call TRBD2 (5 bases). The DNA for the CDR3 is TGTGCCAGCAGTTTCCATAGCGCAAAAGCCTACGAGCAGTACTTC. This codes for CASSFHSAKAYEQYF.